The 27 T cell receptor beta chains in this list originate from one sample, sequenced in a study of blood T cell repertoires in COVID-19. Sequencing used immunoSEQ multiplex PCR; TCRdb keeps in-frame clones, though not all of them. This sample yields 160,000 or so clones, of which 70% to 90% are seen a single time; roughly 5.4% belongs to the top ten. Material: peripheral blood. These receptors were collected from a woman aged 45 to 65 with COVID-19, enrolled during active disease.

The rearrangement joins TRBV5-1 to TRBJ2-5, with D possibly matching TRBD1 (5 bases). CDR1 is SGHRS, CDR2 YFSETQ, per germline. The V end was cut by 0 bases, the J end by 2 bases, with 11 bases between. The CDR3 sequence is 15 residues long. The CDR3 DNA sequence: TGCGCCAGCAGCTTGGAGCAGGGAAGGCAAGAGACCCAGTACTTC. Encoded protein: CASSLEQGRQETQYF.

This clone was found once. The chain has TRBV5-1 and TRBJ2-3; 7 bases fit TRBD1. Germline V gene lookup returns CDR1 SGHRS and CDR2 YFSETQ. V lost 5 bases, J lost 4 bases, and 10 bases stayed unmatched. The CDR3 loop spans 15 amino acids. The chain's CDR3 is CASRSLEGAPDTQYF. The DNA of the CDR3 is TGCGCCAGCAGGTCACTAGAGGGGGCCCCAGATACGCAGTATTTT.

The chain combines TRBV10-2 with TRBJ2-7; 7 nucleotides agree with TRBD2. CDR1 and CDR2 (germline): WSHSY, SAAADI. The trim removed 3 bases at V and 4 bases at J, leaving 6 bases unmatched. This CDR3 spans 14 amino acids. The CDR3 DNA follows: TGCGCCAGCAGTGAAGGACTAGATGTATACGAGCAGTACTTC. It encodes CASSEGLDVYEQYF.

The CDR3 bases are TGTGCCAGCAGCACTCCGGGACTAGCGGGGGAAAACTCTGGGGCCAACGTCCTGACTTTC. This gives the protein CASSTPGLAGENSGANVLTF. The rearrangement uses TRBV9 and TRBJ2-6; 14 bases are shared with TRBD2. Per the germline V gene, CDR1 is SGDLS and CDR2 is YYNGEE. There are 20 residues in the CDR3. The V gene end was trimmed by 4 bases and the J gene end by 0 bases; junction bases not matched to a gene: 9.

The V gene is TRBV7-2, the J gene TRBJ2-3; D is unclear. The V end was cut by 4 bases, the J end by 0 bases, with 5 bases between. The CDR3 is made up of 13 amino acids. Germline lookup yields CDR1 SGHTA and CDR2 FQGNSA. The CDR3 region has the DNA TGTGCCAGCAGCTACTCTAGCACAGATACGCAGTATTTT. Its protein is CASSYSSTDTQYF.

This chain links TRBV2 with TRBJ1-5; 8 positions match TRBD1. V lost 3 bases, J lost 16 bases, and 11 bases stayed unmatched. The CDR3 length is 13 residues. The germline gives CDR1 SNHLY, CDR2 FYNNEI. This chain's CDR3 is CASSERGTGPVHF. CDR3 coding DNA: TGTGCCAGCAGTGAGAGGGGGACAGGTCCGGTACATTTT.

The chain combines TRBV4-1 with TRBJ2-2, with TRBD2 identical over 8 bases. The CDR3 contains 17 residues. V trimming: 4 bases; J trimming: 3 bases; junction bases outside the gene matches: 10. Germline values: CDR1 MGHRA, CDR2 YSYEKL. CDR3 loop: CASSPGTGLVDTGELFF. The CDR3 DNA reads TGCGCCAGCAGCCCGGGAACGGGACTAGTCGACACCGGGGAGCTGTTTTTT.

Regarding this clone: The junction departs from germline at one end; a sequencing error may be responsible. J is TRBJ2-7 and V is TRBV3-1 (or the pseudogene TRBV3-2); the match to TRBD2 covers 13 bases. Germline V gene sequence: CDR1 LGHDT, CDR2 YNNKEL (reference sequence). The CDR3 is made up of 14 amino acids. The CDR3 DNA reads TGTGCCAGCAGCCTCGGACTAGCGGGGGACTTCCGGAACTTC. It specifies CASSLGLAGDFRNF.

DNA of the CDR3: TGTGCCAGCAGAGTCCCAGGGGCTGGAAACACCATATATTTT. It yields the protein CASRVPGAGNTIYF. This chain uses TRBV6-5 with TRBJ1-3; D might be TRBD1 (6 bases). Germline CDR1 is MNHEY and CDR2 is SVGAGI. V shed 6 bases and J shed 2 bases, with 11 bases lying between them. The CDR3 consists of 14 residues.

This sequence joins TRBV7-9 and TRBJ1-2, with D possibly TRBD1 on 6 matching bases. The V and J ends lost 5 bases and 4 bases respectively, with 14 bases between them. The CDR3 has 14 residues. The germline V gene encodes CDR1 SEHNR and CDR2 FQNEAQ (reference sequence). The CDR3 sequence: CASSHRGAVYGYTF. CDR3 sequence (DNA): TGTGCCAGCAGCCACCGGGGGGCGGTCTATGGCTACACCTTC.

This chain joins TRBV25-1 and TRBJ2-3, with D unresolved. This CDR3 is built from 13 residues. V was clipped by 4 bases and J by 1 base, with 6 bases between them. The germline V gene encodes CDR1 MGHDK and CDR2 SYGVNS. The CDR3 bases are TGTGCCAGCAGTGGCTGGCGCACAGATACGCAGTATTTT. It codes for CASSGWRTDTQYF.

The CDR3 loop is CASSLPTDRGFSGANVLTF. For the CDR3, the DNA is TGTGCCAGCAGCTTACCCACGGACAGGGGGTTTTCTGGGGCCAACGTCCTGACTTTC. The V and J genes are TRBV7-9 and TRBJ2-6; 10 nucleotides line up with TRBD1. The CDR3 runs 19 residues. The V and J ends lost 2 bases and 1 base, in that order; junction bases with no gene match: 8. The germline CDR1 and CDR2 sequences are SEHNR and FQNEAQ (reference sequence).

V is TRBV7-6 and J is TRBJ2-1; D call uncertain. V shed 3 bases and J shed 4 bases, with 7 bases lying between them. CDR1 and CDR2 (germline): SGHVS, FNYEAQ. CDR3 length equals 13 residues. The DNA for the CDR3 is TGTGCCAGCAGCTTCCGCAGATACAATGAGCAGTTCTTC. Amino acids: CASSFRRYNEQFF.

In DNA form, the CDR3 reads TGTGCCAGCAGCTCAGGCGGGACAGGAAATGAAAAACTGTTTTTT. Encoded protein: CASSSGGTGNEKLFF. The genes are TRBV11-1 and TRBJ1-4; 8 bases fit TRBD1. V lost 4 bases and J lost 5; bases outside the gene matches: 6. The CDR3 has 15 residues. Germline V gene sequence: CDR1 SGHAT, CDR2 FQDESV (reference sequence).

This clone was counted a single time. The chain carries TRBV27 and TRBJ1-1; D is unresolved. Trimming took 7 bases from V and 0 from J, leaving 9 bases between them. Per germline, CDR1 MNHEY and CDR2 SMNVEV (reference sequence). This CDR3 has 13 amino acids. The CDR3 region is CASKRGMNTEAFF. In DNA form, the CDR3 reads TGTGCCAGCAAACGGGGAATGAACACTGAAGCTTTCTTT.

This clone appeared once. The V gene is TRBV5-6, the J gene TRBJ2-7; D gene uncertain. The V and J ends lost 0 bases and 2 bases respectively, with 9 bases between them. This CDR3 is 14 amino acids long. CDR1 and CDR2 (germline): SGHDT, YYEEEE. The CDR3 DNA is TGTGCCAGCAGCTTGGCCCAGGCTCCCTACGAGCAGTACTTC. The encoded protein is CASSLAQAPYEQYF.

The chain recombines TRBV5-6 with TRBJ2-2; 8 nucleotides agree with TRBD2. V shed 4 bases and J 4 bases; nucleotides not matched to a gene: 12. The germline CDR1 and CDR2 sequences are SGHDT and YYEEEE. The CDR3 totals 17 residues. The CDR3 reads CASSGTGTSVRTGELFF. In DNA form, the CDR3 reads TGTGCCAGCAGCGGCACCGGGACTAGTGTACGCACCGGGGAGCTGTTTTTT.

The genes are TRBV9 and TRBJ1-6; D remains unclear. Trimming removed 3 bases at V and 5 bases at J, with 9 bases between. The CDR3 is made up of 14 amino acids. Germline V gene data show CDR1 as SGDLS and CDR2 as YYNGEE. DNA for the CDR3: TGTGCCAGCAGCGCCCGAGTGGATAATTCACCCCTCCACTTT. This sequence encodes CASSARVDNSPLHF.

The chain combines TRBV5-5 with TRBJ2-2; D is possibly TRBD1 (5 bases). Trimming removed 2 bases at V and 8 bases at J, with 16 bases between. The length of the CDR3 is 15 residues. Germline CDR1 SGHKS, CDR2 YYEKEE (reference sequence). This chain's CDR3 is CASSFQGGPRGELFF. The DNA for the CDR3 is TGTGCCAGCAGCTTTCAGGGTGGCCCTAGGGGGGAGCTGTTTTTT.

The chain couples TRBV2 to TRBJ2-3; 9 bases fit TRBD1. CDR1 is SNHLY and CDR2 is FYNNEI in the germline V gene. The CDR3 contains 20 residues. The V and J ends lost 6 bases and 0 bases, in that order; junction bases with no gene match: 19. The CDR3 protein is CASSAPGQGTPKVSTDTQYF. CDR3 sequence (DNA): TGTGCCAGCAGCGCTCCGGGACAGGGTACCCCAAAAGTGAGCACAGATACGCAGTATTTT.

The chain combines TRBV19 with TRBJ2-5; maybe TRBD1 (5 bases). Germline CDR1 LNHDA, CDR2 SQIVND (reference sequence). With 4 bases removed from V and 1 base from J, the gap between germline ends came to 10 bases. This CDR3 is built from 14 residues. Here the CDR3 reads CASSRPGLQETQYF. The CDR3 DNA reads as TGTGCCAGTAGTAGGCCAGGGCTCCAAGAGACCCAGTACTTC. Complete variable domain (other parts from reference TRBV19 and TRBJ2-5): DGGITQSPKYLFRKEGQNVTLSCEQNLNHDAMYWYRQDPGQGLRLIYYSQIVNDFQKGDIAEGYSVSREKKESFPLTVTSAQKNPTAFYLCASSRPGLQETQYFGPGTRLLVL.

This chain uses TRBV19 with TRBJ2-1; 8 positions agree with TRBD2. V lost 1 base, J lost 3 bases, and 2 bases stayed unmatched. This CDR3 comprises 15 residues. Germline loops: CDR1 LNHDA, CDR2 SQIVND (reference sequence). CDR3 DNA: TGTGCCAGTAGTATAGGCACTAGCGGCTACAATGAGCAGTTCTTC. Its protein is CASSIGTSGYNEQFF.

This clone was recorded once. This sequence joins TRBV6-5 and TRBJ2-2; 9 nucleotides align to TRBD1. The CDR3 is 14 amino acids. Germline V gene lookup returns CDR1 MNHEY and CDR2 SVGAGI. Germline trimming cut 6 bases from V and 7 bases from J; bases unmatched to any gene: 6. The CDR3 nucleotides read TGTGCCAGCAGCGGACAGGGGAGGGGCGGGGAGCTGTTTTTT. It encodes CASSGQGRGGELFF.

The rearrangement joins TRBV5-8 to TRBJ2-5; D not resolved. The V gene's germline CDR1 is SGHTS and CDR2 YDEGEE. Trimming left V 0 bases short and J 4 bases short, with 7 bases between. CDR3 length: 13 residues. Written as DNA, the CDR3 is TGTGCCAGCAGCTTGGGATTCGGAGAGACCCAGTACTTC. This encodes CASSLGFGETQYF.

This clone appeared a single time. The J gene is TRBJ2-7, the V gene TRBV7-2; 9 bases match TRBD1. This CDR3 has 15 amino acids. V lost 1 base to trimming and J lost 7 bases; unmatched junction nucleotides: 8. CDR1 and CDR2 (germline): SGHTA, FQGNSA. The CDR3 DNA sequence: TGTGCCAGCAGCTTAGAAGGGACAGGGCATCAAGAGCAGTACTTC. It translates to CASSLEGTGHQEQYF.

The chain carries TRBV5-1 and TRBJ2-2; TRBD1 agrees at 12 bases. Germline CDR1 SGHRS, CDR2 YFSETQ. CDR3 length: 15 amino acids. J lost 7 bases, V lost 3 bases, and 4 bases had no gene match. CDR3 amino acids: CASSWGTGGHGELFF. The CDR3 coding sequence is TGCGCCAGCAGCTGGGGGACAGGGGGCCACGGGGAGCTGTTTTTT.

V and J are TRBV3-1 (or the pseudogene TRBV3-2) and TRBJ1-1; D call uncertain. Per germline, CDR1 LGHDT and CDR2 YNNKEL (reference sequence). V was shortened by 1 base and J by 1 base, with 7 bases between the two germline ends. The CDR3 has 14 residues. CDR3 loop: CASSQVSGNTEAFF. The CDR3 DNA reads as TGTGCCAGCAGCCAAGTGTCCGGGAACACTGAAGCTTTCTTT.